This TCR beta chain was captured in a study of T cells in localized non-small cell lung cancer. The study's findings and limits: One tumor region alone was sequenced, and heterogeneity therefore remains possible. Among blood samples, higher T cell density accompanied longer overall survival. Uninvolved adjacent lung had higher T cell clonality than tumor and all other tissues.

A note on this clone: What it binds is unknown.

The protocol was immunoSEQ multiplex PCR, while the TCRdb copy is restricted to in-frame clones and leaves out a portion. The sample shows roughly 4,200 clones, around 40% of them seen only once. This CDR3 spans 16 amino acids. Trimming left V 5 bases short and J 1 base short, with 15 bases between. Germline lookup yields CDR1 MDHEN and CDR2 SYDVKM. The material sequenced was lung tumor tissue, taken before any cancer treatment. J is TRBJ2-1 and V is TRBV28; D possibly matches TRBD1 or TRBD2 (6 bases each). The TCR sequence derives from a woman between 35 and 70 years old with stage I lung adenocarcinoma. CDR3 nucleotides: TGTGCCAGCAGTGCCTTAAGGAGGGGGTCCTACAATGAGCAGTTCTTC. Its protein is CASSALRRGSYNEQFF.